Listed below are T cell receptor beta chains from one sample, sequenced in a study of CD8 T cell repertoires and influenza. The repertoire was sequenced with immunoSEQ multiplex PCR; TCRdb's copy has only in-frame clones and lacks some. This sample has 150 to 170 clones; around 33% occur once, and the top ten carry 25% to 35%. Sequencing was performed on M1 dextramer-binding CD8+ T cells from cultured PBMCs. Receptor source: a person under 35 in good health. Both conserved end residues are part of each CDR3. A D gene is named only where the DNA matches it firmly. Clone size is given for some rows only: seen once, a few or many times, or a class if the clone is expanded.

cdr3_length: 16
d_call: NA
j_call: TRBJ2-2
v_call: TRBV19
clone_size: few
cdr3_nt: TGTGCCAGTAGTATGTACAGCAGTGCAATCACCGGGGAGCTGTTTTTT
cdr3_aa: CASSMYSSAITGELFF

cdr3_length: 13
d_call: NA
j_call: TRBJ2-7
v_call: TRBV19
clone_size: NA
cdr3_nt: TGTGTCAGTAGTATCCGGGGAGCCTACGAGCAGTACTTC
cdr3_aa: CVSSIRGAYEQYF

cdr3_length: 15
d_call: NA
j_call: TRBJ1-2
v_call: TRBV19
clone_size: few
cdr3_nt: TGTGCCAGTAGTATACGGAGCGGCGAATCAGGTGGCTACACCTTC
cdr3_aa: CASSIRSGESGGYTF

cdr3_length: 13
d_call: NA
j_call: TRBJ2-7
v_call: TRBV19
clone_size: NA
cdr3_nt: TGTGCCAGTAGTAACAGGAGCTCCTACGAGCAGTACTTC
cdr3_aa: CASSNRSSYEQYF

cdr3_length: 16
d_call: TRBD1
j_call: TRBJ1-2
v_call: TRBV9
clone_size: NA
cdr3_nt: TGTGCCAGCAGCCAAGACAGGGGGTCAAGTTTGTATGGCTACACCTTC
cdr3_aa: CASSQDRGSSLYGYTF

cdr3_length: 13
d_call: NA
j_call: TRBJ2-7
v_call: TRBV19
clone_size: hyperexpanded
cdr3_nt: TGTGCCAGTAGTGTCAGGGCGTCCTACGAGCAGTACTTC
cdr3_aa: CASSVRASYEQYF

cdr3_length: 13
d_call: NA
j_call: TRBJ2-1
v_call: TRBV19
clone_size: few
cdr3_nt: TGTGCCAGTAGCCCCTTAGGGGGAGCTGAGCAGTTCTTC
cdr3_aa: CASSPLGGAEQFF

cdr3_length: 13
d_call: TRBD2
j_call: TRBJ2-7
v_call: TRBV19
clone_size: few
cdr3_nt: TGTGCCAGTAGTAGACTAGCGGGCCACGAGCAGTACTTC
cdr3_aa: CASSRLAGHEQYF